Listed below are T cell receptor beta chains from one sample, sequenced in a study of blood T cell repertoires in COVID-19. Sequencing used immunoSEQ multiplex PCR; TCRdb keeps in-frame clones, though not all of them. This repertoire shows about 200,000 clones, 75% to 90% found once; its top ten account for roughly 8.2%. The sample comprised peripheral blood. These receptors all stem from a woman older than 75 with COVID-19, enrolled during active disease. Both conserved end residues are trimmed from each CDR3.

v_gene	j_gene	CDR3aa
TRBV28	TRBJ2-2	ASDQGRTGELF
TRBV14	TRBJ1-3	ASSQGGRNTIY
TRBV6-6	TRBJ1-1	ANSYPTEEAF
TRBV4-3	TRBJ1-4	ASSQDRLSVSMCEKLF
TRBV19	TRBJ1-1	ASRRRGQGTSNTEAF
TRBV6-6	TRBJ2-1	ASSRLAENSYNEQF
TRBV7-9	TRBJ1-4	ASSTRQGATNEKLF
TRBV28	TRBJ2-1	ASGGAYNEQF
TRBV6-5	TRBJ1-2	ASSLTALAYGYT
TRBV7-2	TRBJ2-2	ASSQQIDRGRAGELF
TRBV14	TRBJ2-3	ASSSRGSGTGTDTQY
TRBV6-5	TRBJ2-1	ASTGQRVGEQF
TRBV7-9	TRBJ1-4	ASSLILSGYNEKLF
TRBV7-2	TRBJ2-3	ASSLLGLAGETDTQY
TRBV19	TRBJ2-6	ATQGAQTGANVLT
TRBV28	TRBJ2-7	ASGAYEREQY
TRBV6-5	TRBJ2-5	ASRTSGGGTQY
TRBV27	TRBJ1-1	ASRRGRGAEAF
TRBV3-1/TRBV3-2	TRBJ1-1	ASSHLRGNTEAF
TRBV28	TRBJ1-1	ASSSFGQGRNTEAF
TRBV6-4	TRBJ2-2	ASRGTGRNTGELF
TRBV30	TRBJ1-5	AWSGQIHQPQH
TRBV6-5	TRBJ2-1	ASKTQGGPINEQF
TRBV29-1	TRBJ1-1	SVGEGKGTEAF
TRBV19	TRBJ2-7	ATRQAGDSYEQY
TRBV5-1	TRBJ1-6	ASSLGGSPLH
TRBV28	TRBJ2-7	ASGRPGVGDEQY
TRBV9	TRBJ1-1	ASSVGPNTEAF
TRBV9	TRBJ1-6	ASSTIPDSRNSPLH
TRBV19	TRBJ1-5	ASSPWGQGGQPQH
TRBV24-1	TRBJ2-7	ATSGGQGSHEQY
TRBV27	TRBJ1-5	ASSSWTGGQNQPQH
TRBV6-2/TRBV6-3	TRBJ1-1	ASSWVTANTEAF
TRBV18	TRBJ2-2	ASSPSISGTGELF
TRBV11-1	TRBJ1-5	ASSLGTGLGNQPQH
TRBV18	TRBJ1-2	ASSPPDWTANYGYT
TRBV18	TRBJ1-6	ASSSQGLKSYNSPLH
TRBV28	TRBJ2-1	ASSSPGLVTSYNEQF
TRBV7-9	TRBJ2-2	ASSIRQILNTGELF
TRBV30	TRBJ1-6	AWSGQGVNSPLH
TRBV15	TRBJ1-2	ATSRGGQDERGYT
TRBV12-3/TRBV12-4	TRBJ2-7	ASRPTVSGEQY
TRBV6-5	TRBJ2-7	ASSRGEAYEQY
TRBV19	TRBJ1-2	ASAEGGLGYGYT
TRBV5-5	TRBJ1-1	ASSLYITGLGEAF
TRBV19	TRBJ1-4	ASRPFGTNEKLF
TRBV11-2	TRBJ2-7	ASSSPTSGGAYEQY
TRBV3-1/TRBV3-2	TRBJ2-3	ASSQVGSSLTDTQY
TRBV4-3	TRBJ2-7	ASSSYSGKSYEQY
TRBV6-5	TRBJ1-5	ATKTGSWGNQPQH
TRBV6-2/TRBV6-3	TRBJ1-5	ASSSGQGWQPQH
TRBV24-1	TRBJ1-2	ATSDSRVDYGYT
TRBV28	TRBJ2-5	ASSFSRGMKTQY
TRBV10-2	TRBJ1-1	ASRTGRLNTEAF